The 29 T cell receptor beta chains below were found in one sample sequenced in a study of shared clonotypes between healthy human individuals. TCRdb's copy holds only in-frame clones and misses some; the assay was immunoSEQ multiplex PCR. The data hold 97,000 or so clones, with about half observed a single time. The sample taken for sequencing was PBMCs. All receptors come from a woman aged 40-49 years in good health. Some clones in this sample may be carry-over from other donors' samples.

This chain joins TRBV28 and TRBJ2-6, with a possible D match to TRBD2 (6 bases). V lost 5 bases and J 4 bases, leaving 15 bases between the germline ends. This CDR3 is 16 amino acids long. CDR1 MDHEN and CDR2 SYDVKM come from the germline V gene. The DNA for the CDR3 is TGTGCCAGCAGTGGTCCCGGGGGTTCGGGGGCCAACGTCCTGACTTTC. This encodes CASSGPGGSGANVLTF.

This clone has just a few counts. The chain carries TRBV19 and TRBJ1-1, with unresolved D. With 3 bases removed from V and 0 bases from J, the gap between germline ends came to 8 bases. The CDR3 covers 14 residues. The germline CDR1 and CDR2 sequences are LNHDA and SQIVND (reference sequence). The CDR3, as DNA: TGTGCCAGTAGTATTTACAGCGTGAACACTGAAGCTTTCTTT. Its protein product is CASSIYSVNTEAFF. The full variable domain, rest sourced from reference TRBV19 and TRBJ1-1, is DGGITQSPKYLFRKEGQNVTLSCEQNLNHDAMYWYRQDPGQGLRLIYYSQIVNDFQKGDIAEGYSVSREKKESFPLTVTSAQKNPTAFYLCASSIYSVNTEAFFGQGTRLTVV.

This clone was counted at least ten times. The rearrangement uses TRBV4-1 and TRBJ1-2; 8 bases align to TRBD1. Germline lookup yields CDR1 MGHRA and CDR2 YSYEKL. V was pared by 2 bases and J by 4 bases, with 6 bases of the junction left unmatched. The CDR3 sequence is 15 residues long. In DNA form, the CDR3 reads TGCGCCAGCAGCCAACCGACAGGGGCGCTCTATGGCTACACCTTC. Its translation is CASSQPTGALYGYTF.

This clone came up a few times. This chain joins TRBV11-2 and TRBJ1-2; 10 bases align to TRBD1. J gave up 8 bases and V 5 bases, and 2 bases lay outside the gene matches. Germline CDR1 SGHAT, CDR2 FQNNGV. The CDR3 extends over 12 amino acids. CDR3 region: CASSPGQGGYTF. The DNA of the CDR3 is TGTGCCAGCAGCCCGGGACAGGGGGGCTACACCTTC.

This clone was seen repeatedly, ten times or more. This same CDR3 is encoded by further DNA sequences in the sample. CDR3 sequence reads: CAWSSRGTGGSQPQHF. Written as DNA, the CDR3 is TGTGCCTGGAGTTCCCGGGGGACAGGGGGCAGTCAGCCCCAGCATTTT. This rearrangement joins TRBV30 to TRBJ1-5; 12 positions match TRBD1. V shed 2 bases and J 6 bases; nucleotides not matched to a gene: 8. This CDR3 region has 16 residues. From germline, CDR1 is GTSNPN and CDR2 SVGIG (reference sequence).

The chain employs TRBV10-3 and TRBJ2-2; TRBD1 matches at 8 bases. Germline V gene lookup returns CDR1 ENHRY and CDR2 SYGVKD. The CDR3 loop spans 13 amino acids. V gave up 11 bases and J gave up 4 bases; unmatched junction bases: 6. The CDR3 here is CASTGESTGELFF. In DNA, the CDR3 is TGTGCCTCGACAGGGGAGTCCACCGGGGAGCTGTTTTTT.

Many counts were recorded for this clone. V and J are TRBV7-3 and TRBJ2-7; TRBD2 matches at 10 bases. V was pared by 7 bases and J by 2 bases, with 5 bases of the junction left unmatched. Germline lookup yields CDR1 SGHTA and CDR2 FQGTGA. This CDR3 is 14 amino acids long. The CDR3 bases are TGTGCCAGCAAACAGCGGGAGGGCCCCTACGAGCAGTACTTC. Translated: CASKQREGPYEQYF. Combining the CDR3 with reference TRBV7-3 and TRBJ2-7 gives the whole variable domain GAGVSQTPSNKVTEKGKYVELRCDPISGHTALYWYRQSLGQGPEFLIYFQGTGAADDSGLPNDRFFAVRPEGSVSTLKIQRTERGDSAVYLCASKQREGPYEQYFGPGTRLTVT.

The DNA of the CDR3 is TGCGCCAGCAGCCCATCCCGGGACCCCAACACAGATACGCAGTATTTT. Translation gives CASSPSRDPNTDTQYF. The genes are TRBV4-3 and TRBJ2-3, with D perhaps assigned TRBD1 or TRBD2 (5 bases each). The CDR3 is made up of 16 amino acids. Germline CDR1 LGHNA, CDR2 YSLEER. Trimming cost V 4 bases and J 2 bases, with 16 bases left between them.

J is TRBJ1-4 and V is TRBV28, with D possibly matching TRBD1 (6 bases). The CDR3 has 15 amino acids. V shed 2 bases and J shed 6 bases, with 13 bases lying between them. Germline V gene data show CDR1 as MDHEN and CDR2 as SYDVKM. CDR3 amino acids: CASSLLGQKDEKLFF. In DNA form, the CDR3 reads TGTGCCAGCAGTTTACTAGGACAGAAGGATGAAAAACTGTTTTTT.

The genes are TRBV5-5 and TRBJ1-2, with 8 bases fitting TRBD1. CDR1 and CDR2 (germline): SGHKS, YYEKEE (reference sequence). The CDR3 totals 14 residues. The V and J ends lost 2 bases and 4 bases, in that order; junction bases with no gene match: 4. The CDR3 is CASSFRGQSYGYTF. The DNA of the CDR3 is TGTGCCAGCAGCTTCAGGGGGCAGAGCTATGGCTACACCTTC.

The chain uses TRBV18 and TRBJ2-4, with D unclear. This CDR3 has 13 amino acids. The germline V gene has CDR1 KGHSH and CDR2 LQKENI. Trimming shortened V by 0 bases and J by 8 bases, and 8 bases separated the two germline ends. Written as DNA, the CDR3 is TGTGCCAGCTCACCACCCAGTGGGGACATTCAGTACTTC. Amino acid sequence: CASSPPSGDIQYF.

In this sample, this clone turned up a few times. This rearrangement joins TRBV9 to TRBJ2-7; 9 bases fit TRBD2. V shed 4 bases, J shed 2 bases, and the junction held 10 bases outside the gene matches. Germline CDR1 reads SGDLS; CDR2 reads YYNGEE. This CDR3 has 16 amino acids. In nucleotides, the CDR3 is TGTGCCAGCAGCTCAGGACCCGCGGGAGGGACCTACGAGCAGTACTTC. Translation: CASSSGPAGGTYEQYF.

To note about this clone: Being one base from a much bigger clone, this may be a read error. The chain recombines TRBV19 with TRBJ1-6; D perhaps matches TRBD1 (5 bases). CDR1 is LNHDA and CDR2 is SQIVND in the germline V gene (reference sequence). This CDR3 contains 14 residues. Here the CDR3 reads CACSQDTFGSPLHF. For the CDR3, the DNA is TGTGCCTGTAGTCAGGACACTTTTGGTTCACCCCTCCACTTT.

V gene TRBV15 combines with J gene TRBJ2-3; possible D gene TRBD1, 5 bases. The ends were cut back, 7 bases at V and 0 bases at J, with 14 bases in the middle. The CDR3 consists of 15 residues. Looked up from germline, CDR1 is LNHNV and CDR2 is YYDKDF (reference sequence). CDR3 in DNA: TGTGCCACCACTCCAGGGATGGCTAGCACAGATACGCAGTATTTT. It encodes CATTPGMASTDTQYF.

For this clone: The final CDR3 position lacks the conserved phenylalanine or tryptophan, pointing to a likely read error. This chain connects TRBV18 to TRBJ1-3; D is uncertain. The CDR3 length is 14 residues. The V end lost 3 bases, the J end lost 4 bases, and 10 bases lay between the germline ends. In germline, CDR1 is KGHSH, CDR2 LQKENI. CDR3 sequence reads: CASSPRIDGNTIYL. Here the CDR3 DNA reads TGTGCCAGCTCACCCCGGATCGACGGAAACACCATATATCTT.

The sample holds many counts of this clone. The chain couples TRBV7-8 to TRBJ2-2; D is unclear. The CDR3 is 15 amino acids. V dropped 5 bases and J dropped 4 bases, with 14 bases sitting between them. The germline V gene has CDR1 SGHVS and CDR2 FQNEAQ. In DNA form, the CDR3 reads TGTGCCAGCAGCGTGCTCCGTGCCTCCACCGGGGAGCTGTTTTTT. This codes for CASSVLRASTGELFF.

A note on this clone: One end of the junction fails to match germline, which may point to a read error. The J gene is TRBJ1-2, the V gene TRBV28; D remains ambiguous. Germline V CDR1 and CDR2: MDHEN, SYDVKM. This CDR3 is 13 amino acids long. This CDR3 reads CASSLKRHYGYTF. CDR3 DNA: TGTGCCAGCAGTTTAAAGCGGCACTACGGCTACACCTTC.

In DNA, the CDR3 is TGTGCCAGCAGCACCGACAGGGGGGCAGATACGCAGTATTTT. It is translated as CASSTDRGADTQYF. V usage is TRBV5-3 and J usage is TRBJ2-3; 9 positions match TRBD1. TRBV5-3 falls under the ORF class, with uncertain function. The CDR3 length is 14 residues. V trimming: 8 bases; J trimming: 4 bases; junction bases outside the gene matches: 8.

This chain uses TRBV30 with TRBJ2-1; TRBD2 matches 11 bases. Unmatched junction bases numbered 5, after V lost 3 bases and J lost 7 bases. The CDR3 totals 14 residues. Germline CDR1 and CDR2: GTSNPN and SVGIG (reference sequence). CDR3 bases: TGTGCCTGGAGCACTAGCGGGAGTTCAAATGAGCAGTTCTTC. As protein: CAWSTSGSSNEQFF.

Notes on this clone: This likely reflects a read error, since a far larger clone is one base away. The rearrangement uses TRBV7-2 and TRBJ1-2, with a tentative D call TRBD1 (5 bases). The V end lost 5 bases, the J end lost 4 bases, and 17 bases lay between the germline ends. Germline V gene data show CDR1 as SGHTA and CDR2 as FQGNSA. The CDR3 has 15 amino acids. CDR3 coding DNA: TGTGCCAGCAGCCCAACGAGGGGTACTAGCTATGGCTACACCTTC. It codes for CASSPTRGTSYGYTF.

This clone was found a few times. This rearrangement joins TRBV5-1 to TRBJ1-1; a weak D match, TRBD1 (6 bases). From germline, CDR1 is SGHRS and CDR2 YFSETQ. This CDR3 region has 14 residues. V was cut by 4 bases and J by 4 bases, with 14 bases left in between. CDR3 in DNA: TGCGCCAGCAGCCCAGGAGGGGGGAGCACTGAAGCTTTCTTT. This codes for CASSPGGGSTEAFF.

In its sample, this clone was seen many times. The chain links TRBV25-1 to TRBJ2-5; D ambiguous. CDR1 is MGHDK and CDR2 is SYGVNS in the germline V gene. This CDR3 comprises 14 residues. V was shortened by 3 bases and J by 5 bases, with 13 bases between the two germline ends. CDR3: CASSDFRSEETQYF. The CDR3 region has the DNA TGTGCCAGCAGTGATTTTAGGTCCGAGGAGACCCAGTACTTC.

This chain connects TRBV20-1 to TRBJ2-1; D unclear. CDR3 length: 10 amino acids. Germline CDR1 and CDR2: DFQATT and SNEGSKA (reference sequence). The CDR3 DNA is TGCAGCCTCCTCCGCAATGAGCAGTTCTTC. Protein product: CSLLRNEQFF.

This clone was detected ten times or more. This sequence may be a read error, since a much larger clone differs from it by one base. The rearrangement joins TRBV28 to TRBJ2-7, with D hard to call. Trimming removed 5 bases from V and 0 bases from J, with 2 bases in between. The CDR3 runs 11 residues. Germline V gene sequence: CDR1 MDHEN, CDR2 SYDVKM. CDR3 residues: CASSNSYEQYF. CDR3 DNA: TGTGCCAGCAGTAACTCCTACGAGCAGTACTTC. Complete variable domain (other parts from reference TRBV28 and TRBJ2-7): DVKVTQSSRYLVKRTGEKVFLECVQDMDHENMFWYRQDPGLGLRLIYFSYDVKMKEKGDIPEGYSVSREKKERFSLILESASTNQTSMYLCASSNSYEQYFGPGTRLTVT.

Notes on this clone: A read error may explain this, as a much larger clone is one base away. This sequence joins TRBV30 and TRBJ1-2, with D unresolved. V was pared by 0 bases and J by 6 bases, with 14 bases between. The CDR3 runs to 14 residues. Per the germline V gene, CDR1 is GTSNPN and CDR2 is SVGIG (reference sequence). CDR3 in DNA: TGTGCCTGGAGTGTACCCGTCAGGTGGGATGGCTACACCTTC. Translation: CAWSVPVRWDGYTF.

The chain links TRBV28 to TRBJ1-3, with 9 bases matching TRBD1. Per the germline V gene, CDR1 is MDHEN and CDR2 is SYDVKM. With V trimmed by 7 bases and J by 5 bases, 9 bases remained unmatched. The CDR3 is made up of 15 amino acids. CDR3 sequence (DNA): TGTGCCAGCACTCCCCAAACAGGGGGCAGAAACACCATATATTTT. This encodes CASTPQTGGRNTIYF.

V and J are TRBV7-9 and TRBJ2-1; D may be TRBD2 (6 bases). Trimming cost V 3 bases and J 5 bases, with 14 bases left between them. The CDR3 is made up of 15 amino acids. In germline, CDR1 is SEHNR, CDR2 FQNEAQ (reference sequence). The CDR3 is CASSFIAEGNNEQFF. The CDR3 bases are TGTGCCAGCAGCTTTATAGCGGAGGGGAACAATGAGCAGTTCTTC. Together with reference TRBV7-9 and TRBJ2-1, the CDR3 gives the full variable domain: DTGVSQNPRHKITKRGQNVTFRCDPISEHNRLYWYRQTLGQGPEFLTYFQNEAQLEKSRLLSDRFSAERPKGSFSTLEIQRTEQGDSAMYLCASSFIAEGNNEQFFGPGTRLTVL.

The chain recombines TRBV2 with TRBJ1-1, with D hard to call. The CDR3 loop spans 13 amino acids. Germline assignment: CDR1 SNHLY and CDR2 FYNNEI. V was clipped by 4 bases and J by 4 bases, with 10 bases between them. The CDR3 nucleotides are TGTGCCAGCAGTGTTACGGCGACCACTGAAGCTTTCTTT. Protein: CASSVTATTEAFF.

This rearrangement joins TRBV14 to TRBJ2-5; TRBD2 aligns across 12 bases. Germline lookup yields CDR1 SGHDN and CDR2 FVKESK. This CDR3 is 15 amino acids long. The ends lost 2 bases at V and 5 bases at J; junction bases unmatched: 3. CDR3 nucleotide sequence: TGTGCCAGCAGCCAAAGGACTAGCGGGACGGAGACCCAGTACTTC. Translation: CASSQRTSGTETQYF.